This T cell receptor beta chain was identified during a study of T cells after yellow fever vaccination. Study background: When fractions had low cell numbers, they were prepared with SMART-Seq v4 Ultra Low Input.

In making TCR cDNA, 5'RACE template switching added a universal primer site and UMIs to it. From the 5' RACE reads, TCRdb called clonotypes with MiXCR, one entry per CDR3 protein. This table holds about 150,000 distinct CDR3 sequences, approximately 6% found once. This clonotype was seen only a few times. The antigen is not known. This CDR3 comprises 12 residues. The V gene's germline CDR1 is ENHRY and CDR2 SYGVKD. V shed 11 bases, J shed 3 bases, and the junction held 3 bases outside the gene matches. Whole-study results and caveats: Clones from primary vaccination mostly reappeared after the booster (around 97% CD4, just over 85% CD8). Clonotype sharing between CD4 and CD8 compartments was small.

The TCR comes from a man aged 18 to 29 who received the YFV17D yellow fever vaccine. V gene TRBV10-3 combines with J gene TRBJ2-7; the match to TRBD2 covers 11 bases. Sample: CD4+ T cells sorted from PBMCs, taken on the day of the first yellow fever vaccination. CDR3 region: CAAGLAVYEQYF. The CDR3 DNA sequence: TGTGCCGCGGGACTAGCGGTCTACGAGCAGTACTTC.